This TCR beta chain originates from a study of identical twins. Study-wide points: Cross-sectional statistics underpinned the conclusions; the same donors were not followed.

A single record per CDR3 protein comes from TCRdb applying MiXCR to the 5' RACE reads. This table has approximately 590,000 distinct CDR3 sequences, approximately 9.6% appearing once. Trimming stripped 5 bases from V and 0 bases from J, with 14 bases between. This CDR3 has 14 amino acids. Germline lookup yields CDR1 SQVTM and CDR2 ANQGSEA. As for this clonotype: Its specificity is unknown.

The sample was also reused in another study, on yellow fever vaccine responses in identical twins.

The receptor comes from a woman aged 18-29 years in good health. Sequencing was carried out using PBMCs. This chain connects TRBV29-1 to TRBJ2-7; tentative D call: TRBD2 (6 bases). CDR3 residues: CSVLGGTFSYEQYF. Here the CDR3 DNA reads TGCAGCGTTTTAGGCGGGACGTTCTCCTACGAGCAGTACTTC.